This T cell receptor beta chain originates from a study of cytomegalovirus exposure and HLA in healthy donors. General study points: It was around 160 TCR beta chains that were listed as cytomegalovirus-associated. A later analysis found first-cohort TCR clusters tended to co-occur in the 100 to 150 validation repertoires.

On this clone: Its antigen is still unknown.

From germline, CDR1 is SNHLY and CDR2 FYNNEI. The CDR3 has 14 residues. The V and J ends lost 6 bases and 4 bases, in that order; junction bases with no gene match: 7. These donors were members of the approximately 120-subject validation cohort, a group separate from the roughly 670-subject first cohort. The method was immunoSEQ multiplex PCR; TCRdb's version includes in-frame clones alone and lacks a portion of them. This sample carries 110,000 or so clones, more than 85% of them seen once, and the ten largest clones take 4%. The receptor was isolated from a woman between 18 and 29 years old in good health and CMV-seropositive. The gene calls are TRBV2 and TRBJ2-3, with TRBD2 matching over 7 bases. Sequencing was performed on PBMCs. The CDR3 region has the DNA TGTGCCAGCAGCCCGTCTGGGGGGGCAGATACGCAGTATTTT. Protein: CASSPSGGADTQYF.